Listed below are T cell receptor beta chains from one sample, sequenced in a study of shared T cell receptors in the human thymus. Here immunoSEQ multiplex PCR was the method, and the copy in TCRdb shows in-frame clones only, minus some. The repertoire holds hundreds of thousands of clones, approximately 78% seen once, with more than 0.01% in the top ten. A further study also used this sample, focusing on human thymus T cells.

The material sequenced was thymocytes. These receptor sequences come from a boy in the first two years of life with a congenital heart defect. Both conserved end residues are part of each CDR3.

CDR3	V	J
CASRGLEDAPYEQYF	TRBV28	TRBJ2-7
CASSLSGRSYNEQFF	TRBV4-3	TRBJ2-1
CASSTGTGGDGQPQHF	TRBV19	TRBJ1-5
CASRRSFSYNEQFF	TRBV5-4	TRBJ2-1
CASSQDPSGTSYNEQFF	TRBV4-1	TRBJ2-1
CASSGGQGETQYF	TRBV25-1	TRBJ2-5
CASSSTVEMGTSGSWYEQYF	TRBV5-1	TRBJ2-7
CAASPLQGADYGYTF	TRBV5-4	TRBJ1-2
CASSQGALYVPMSGAYNEQFF	TRBV4-3	TRBJ2-1
CASTYLRGTAGYTF	TRBV19	TRBJ1-2
CASSGQGPTYEQYF	TRBV6-1	TRBJ2-7
CASSEVNSPTDTQYF	TRBV25-1	TRBJ2-3
CASIRGRSYEQYF	TRBV11-2	TRBJ2-7
CASSLLSDSPTNEKLFF	TRBV5-6	TRBJ1-4
CAWSVAGSSNQPQHF	TRBV30	TRBJ1-5
CASSQGLAGGPSYEQYF	TRBV4-3	TRBJ2-7
CASSPRGWTGELFF	TRBV11-2	TRBJ2-2
CASTEWMASGYGYTF	TRBV6-5	TRBJ1-2
CASSQEYLLRETGSNQPQHF	TRBV4-1	TRBJ1-5
CASSQDGLDEEGAYEQYF	TRBV4-1	TRBJ2-7
CASSMDRQNTEAFF	TRBV11-2	TRBJ1-1
CASSVPPTGGIAGGYEQYF	TRBV28	TRBJ2-7
CASSLRTGEDLRNTIYF	TRBV28	TRBJ1-3
CASGLINRDNHSGAWHF	TRBV12-5	TRBJ1-5
CASSDPYGNEQFF	TRBV6-4	TRBJ2-1
CASSYSVASGYEQYF	TRBV6-5	TRBJ2-7
CASSLRQGRYEQYF	TRBV27	TRBJ2-7
CASSPAEGGETQYF	TRBV6-5	TRBJ2-5
CASSSARTYEQYF	TRBV18	TRBJ2-7
CASSDGQRDVSYEQYF	TRBV6-1	NA
CAIRSHSLRGPHEQFF	TRBV10-3	TRBJ2-1
CASSFTGTGGLAPNNEQFF	TRBV5-6	TRBJ2-1
CASSQGLTSGTAPEQYF	TRBV14	TRBJ2-7
CSVEDSPNYGYTF	TRBV29-1	TRBJ1-2
CASSQTERASTDTQYF	TRBV11-2	TRBJ2-3
CASSVGGLAGEQYF	TRBV9	TRBJ2-7
CATSNSLAGRTDTQYF	TRBV15	TRBJ2-3
CASSVTGQGKVQPQHF	TRBV7-9	TRBJ1-5